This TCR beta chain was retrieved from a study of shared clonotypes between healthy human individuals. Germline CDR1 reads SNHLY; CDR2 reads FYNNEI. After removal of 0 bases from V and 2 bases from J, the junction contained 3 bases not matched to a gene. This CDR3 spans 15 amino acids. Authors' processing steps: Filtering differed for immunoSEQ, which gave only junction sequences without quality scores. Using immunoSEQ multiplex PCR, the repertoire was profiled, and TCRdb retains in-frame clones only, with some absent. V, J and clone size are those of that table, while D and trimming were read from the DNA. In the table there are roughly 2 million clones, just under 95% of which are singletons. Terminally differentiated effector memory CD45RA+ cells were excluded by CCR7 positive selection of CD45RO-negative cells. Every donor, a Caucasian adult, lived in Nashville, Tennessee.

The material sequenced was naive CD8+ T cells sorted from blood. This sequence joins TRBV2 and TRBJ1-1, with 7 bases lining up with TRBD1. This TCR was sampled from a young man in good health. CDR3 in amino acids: CASSEAQGGNTEAFF. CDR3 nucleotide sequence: TGTGCCAGCAGTGAAGCCCAGGGGGGTAACACTGAAGCTTTCTTT.